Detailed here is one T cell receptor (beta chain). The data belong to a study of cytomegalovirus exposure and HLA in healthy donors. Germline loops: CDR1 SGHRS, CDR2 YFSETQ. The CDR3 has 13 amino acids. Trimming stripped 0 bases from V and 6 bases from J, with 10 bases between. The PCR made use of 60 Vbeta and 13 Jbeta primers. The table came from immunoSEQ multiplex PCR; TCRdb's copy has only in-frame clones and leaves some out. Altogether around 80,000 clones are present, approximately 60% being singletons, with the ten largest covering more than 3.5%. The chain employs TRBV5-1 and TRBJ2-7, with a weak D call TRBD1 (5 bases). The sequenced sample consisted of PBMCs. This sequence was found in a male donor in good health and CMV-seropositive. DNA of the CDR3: TGCGCCAGCAGCTTGGAAAAGACAGTCGAGCAGTACTTC. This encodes CASSLEKTVEQYF. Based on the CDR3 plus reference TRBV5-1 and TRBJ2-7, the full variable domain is KAGVTQTPRYLIKTRGQQVTLSCSPISGHRSVSWYQQTPGQGLQFLFEYFSETQRNKGNFPGRFSGRQFSNSRSEMNVSTLELGDSALYLCASSLEKTVEQYFGPGTRLTVT.